A selection of T cell receptor beta chains follows, all from one sample in a study of T cells in Graves' hyperthyroidism and ophthalmopathy. TCRdb re-called the multiplex PCR reads through MiXCR, storing one row per CDR3 protein. The repertoire consists of under 700,000 distinct CDR3 sequences, with roughly 46% occurring once and the leading ten covering 8.2%. The sample taken for sequencing was peripheral blood or thyroid tissue (not recorded which). These TCRs come from a young woman with Graves' hyperthyroidism. Both conserved end residues are part of each CDR3. D genes are given only for firm matches. Not all rows give a size; the values are once, few, many and, for expanded clones, a class.

V gene	J gene	D gene	clone size	CDR3 protein	CDR3 DNA
TRBV29-1	TRBJ1-1	NA	many	CSVEAGQNTEAFF	TGCAGCGTTGAGGCCGGGCAGAACACTGAAGCTTTCTTT
TRBV19	TRBJ1-3	NA	NA	CASISAGDSGNTIYF	TGTGCCAGTATCTCCGCGGGAGACTCTGGAAACACCATATATTTT
TRBV7-3	TRBJ1-1	NA	NA	CASSQVGPGKGEAFF	TGTGCCAGCAGCCAAGTCGGGCCGGGGAAGGGTGAAGCTTTCTTT
TRBV25-1	TRBJ1-1	NA	NA	CASSAIGMNTEAFF	TGTGCCAGCAGTGCTATAGGGATGAACACTGAAGCTTTCTTT
TRBV25-1	TRBJ2-5	NA	NA	CASSETRETQYF	TGTGCCAGCAGTGAAACCAGGGAGACCCAGTACTTC
TRBV14	TRBJ1-2	TRBD1	few	CASSHGTGGNYGYTF	TGTGCCAGCAGCCACGGGACAGGGGGCAACTATGGCTACACCTTC
TRBV7-9	TRBJ2-2	TRBD1	NA	CASSDRDRAWWTGELFF	TGTGCCAGCAGCGACCGGGACAGGGCTTGGTGGACCGGGGAGCTGTTTTTT
TRBV10-3	TRBJ1-5	NA	NA	CAISSRLGGRPQHF	TGTGCCATCAGTAGCAGGTTGGGGGGGAGGCCCCAGCATTTT
TRBV2	TRBJ2-2	TRBD2	many	CASSKLAPELFF	TGTGCCAGCAGTAAACTAGCGCCTGAGCTGTTTTTT
TRBV14	TRBJ2-7	NA	many	CASSQGTGPYEQYF	TGTGCCAGCAGCCAAGGTACAGGGCCCTACGAGCAGTACTTC
TRBV2	TRBJ2-7	NA	NA	CATSDRSSDYEQYF	TGTGCCACCTCCGACAGGTCGAGCGACTACGAGCAGTACTTC
TRBV7-3	TRBJ1-6	TRBD1	once	CASTPPPGQGSSPLHF	TGTGCCAGCACCCCGCCCCCGGGACAGGGCTCTTCACCCCTCCACTTT
TRBV7-6	TRBJ2-6	NA	NA	CASRSVLSGANVLTF	TGTGCCAGCAGATCCGTCCTCTCTGGGGCCAACGTCCTGACTTTC
TRBV5-1	TRBJ2-5	TRBD2	NA	CASSPSGRTQYF	TGTGCCAGCAGCCCTAGCGGCCGGACCCAGTACTTC
TRBV20-1	TRBJ1-5	NA	NA	CSARSGMNQPQHF	TGCAGTGCTAGATCAGGGATGAATCAGCCCCAGCATTTT
TRBV19	TRBJ2-7	TRBD2	few	CASSANSGISYEQYF	TGTGCCAGTAGTGCTAATAGCGGGATCTCCTACGAGCAGTACTTC
TRBV12-3/TRBV12-4	TRBJ1-2	NA	few	CASSTGLFYGYTF	TGTGCCAGCAGTACGGGCCTCTTCTATGGCTACACCTTC
TRBV10-1	TRBJ2-7	NA	NA	CASSGESYEQYF	TGTGCCAGCTCAGGGGAGTCCTACGAGCAGTACTTC
TRBV5-1	TRBJ2-6	NA	many	CASFPGTGANVLTF	TGCGCCAGCTTTCCAGGGACTGGGGCCAACGTCCTGACTTTC
TRBV7-9	TRBJ1-4	NA	NA	CASSPRGTFEKLFF	TGTGCCAGCTCACCAAGGGGGACGTTTGAAAAACTGTTTTTT
TRBV19	TRBJ1-2	TRBD1	few	CASSMTTTGAGGYTF	TGTGCCAGTAGTATGACGACGACAGGGGCAGGTGGCTACACCTTC
TRBV5-4	TRBJ1-5	NA	NA	CASSSGSVQIGQPQHF	TGTGCCAGCAGCTCAGGATCGGTACAGATCGGTCAGCCCCAGCATTTT